The 19 T cell receptor beta chains given below trace back to one sample, sequenced in a study of T-cell reconstitution after alpha-beta-depleted transplantation in children. The TCRbeta library was prepared with unique molecular identifiers. One entry per CDR3 protein results from TCRdb running MiXCR on the PCR reads. In the table there are around 420,000 distinct CDR3 sequences, around 15% of which are singletons. The sample here was PBMCs, mostly from graft donor cells, taken 360 days after TCRalphabeta/CD19-depleted stem cell transplant. Receptors originate from a boy under two years old who had a stem cell transplant for Wiskott-Aldrich syndrome, so the T cells may come from the graft donor.

The chain carries TRBV18 and TRBJ2-2, with 10 nucleotides matching TRBD2. The germline CDR1 and CDR2 sequences are KGHSH and LQKENI. This CDR3 is 18 amino acids long. The junction had 7 bases not matched to a gene; V was cut back by 1 base and J by 2 bases. This chain's CDR3 is CASSPLPGLAVNTGELFF. The CDR3 DNA follows: TGTGCCAGCTCACCACTACCAGGACTAGCGGTCAACACCGGGGAGCTGTTTTTT.

The CDR3 coding sequence is TGTGCCAGCAGCTTTACTCCGGGACCCCTTGGGGAGACCCAGTACTTC. Amino acids: CASSFTPGPLGETQYF. The chain carries TRBV7-2 and TRBJ2-5; the D gene could be TRBD1 or TRBD2 (5 bases each). Trimming stripped 3 bases from V and 5 bases from J, with 19 bases between. Germline CDR1 and CDR2: SGHTA and FQGNSA. CDR3 length: 16 amino acids.

This clonotype was seen repeatedly, ten times or more. The CDR3, as DNA: TGTGCCAGCAGTTTGACTAGGGCCGGGGAGCTGTTTTTT. This encodes CASSLTRAGELFF. The chain employs TRBV12-3 or TRBV12-4 and TRBJ2-2, with TRBD2 as a possible D gene (6 bases). CDR3 size: 13 residues. Trimming took 3 bases from V and 6 from J, leaving 8 bases between them.

This clonotype was picked up a small number of times. The chain employs TRBV28 and TRBJ2-1; 10 positions agree with TRBD2. Losses at the gene ends were 2 bases for V and 8 bases for J; bases not matched to a gene: 6. In germline, CDR1 is MDHEN, CDR2 SYDVKM. CDR3 length: 15 amino acids. The CDR3 DNA is TGTGCCAGCAGTTTAGGGGAAGCGGGGGGGTATGAGCAGTTCTTC. Translated, it gives CASSLGEAGGYEQFF.

This clonotype was detected only a few times. The genes are TRBV7-2 and TRBJ2-2, with D possibly being TRBD1 or TRBD2 (5 bases each). The CDR3 spans 15 residues. Per germline, CDR1 SGHTA and CDR2 FQGNSA. The V and J ends lost 1 base and 6 bases respectively, with 12 bases between them. CDR3 sequence (DNA): TGTGCCAGCAGCTTAGGGGGGAAAGGTGCCGGGGAGCTGTTTTTT. Its translation: CASSLGGKGAGELFF.

This clonotype occurred a few times. The V gene is TRBV28, the J gene TRBJ1-5, with D uncertain. Trimming removed 2 bases from V and 6 bases from J, with 11 bases in between. CDR3 size: 14 residues. The germline V gene has CDR1 MDHEN and CDR2 SYDVKM. CDR3 region: CASSLAGWGQPQHF. Written as DNA, the CDR3 is TGTGCCAGCAGTTTAGCCGGCTGGGGTCAGCCCCAGCATTTT.

The chain carries TRBV11-3 and TRBJ2-3; unclear D gene. The CDR3 is 14 amino acids. Deletions cut 4 bases from V and 7 bases from J, with 15 bases between. Germline CDR1 reads SGHNT; CDR2 reads YENEEA. CDR3 loop: CASSSLQKSYTQYF. CDR3 DNA: TGTGCCAGCAGCTCGCTTCAAAAATCCTATACGCAGTATTTT. The whole variable domain, remainder taken from reference TRBV11-3 and TRBJ2-3, is EAGVVQSPRYKIIEKKQPVAFWCNPISGHNTLYWYLQNLGQGPELLIRYENEEAVDDSQLPKDRFSAERLKGVDSTLKIQPAELGDSAVYLCASSSLQKSYTQYFGPGTRLTVL.

This clonotype was seen more than once but under ten times. The V gene is TRBV15, the J gene TRBJ1-1, with TRBD1 as a possible D gene (6 bases). The CDR3 extends over 13 amino acids. Looked up from germline, CDR1 is LNHNV and CDR2 is YYDKDF (reference sequence). Trimming cost V 8 bases and J 0 bases, with 10 bases left between them. CDR3 sequence: CATGGHLNTEAFF. The DNA of the CDR3 is TGTGCCACCGGGGGACACCTGAACACTGAAGCTTTCTTT.

The rearrangement links TRBV6-1 to TRBJ1-2, with D maybe TRBD1 (6 bases). Per germline, CDR1 MNHNS and CDR2 SASEGT. V shed 7 bases and J shed 4 bases, with 16 bases lying between them. The CDR3 has 14 residues. The CDR3 sequence: CASTSDRELYGYTF. CDR3 nucleotide sequence: TGTGCCAGCACCTCGGACAGAGAACTCTATGGCTACACCTTC.

The V gene is TRBV3-1, the J gene TRBJ1-2, with D unclear. Germline assignment: CDR1 LGHDT and CDR2 YNNKEL (reference sequence). The CDR3 has 14 amino acids. V dropped 1 base and J dropped 8 bases, with 14 bases sitting between them. CDR3 sequence reads: CASSQGRLRVGYTF. The CDR3 nucleotides are TGTGCCAGCAGCCAAGGCCGACTACGCGTAGGCTACACCTTC.

The chain couples TRBV5-1 to TRBJ2-2, with 10 bases identical to TRBD2. The CDR3 loop spans 16 amino acids. Unmatched junction bases numbered 4, after V lost 4 bases and J lost 1 base. From germline, CDR1 is SGHRS and CDR2 YFSETQ. This CDR3 reads CASSIGTSVNTGELFF. DNA of the CDR3: TGCGCCAGCAGCATTGGGACTAGCGTGAACACCGGGGAGCTGTTTTTT.

This clonotype has a handful of counts. This rearrangement joins TRBV6-2 or TRBV6-3 to TRBJ2-7, with 7 bases identical to TRBD1. The CDR3 length is 15 residues. V trimming: 6 bases; J trimming: 1 base; junction bases outside the gene matches: 9. Germline-derived CDR1 and CDR2 are MNHEY and SVGEGT. Here the CDR3 DNA reads TGTGCCAGCAGCTACCGGGACAGCCTTTCCTACGAGCAGTACTTC. Its translation is CASSYRDSLSYEQYF.

This clonotype turned up a few times. DNA for the CDR3: TGCGCCAGCAGCCGGGACACTCAAGAGACCCAGTACTTC. This encodes CASSRDTQETQYF. J is TRBJ2-5 and V is TRBV5-1, with D tentatively TRBD1 (6 bases). The germline V gene has CDR1 SGHRS and CDR2 YFSETQ. V lost 4 bases to trimming and J lost 2 bases, with 9 bases between them. The CDR3 extends over 13 amino acids.

This clonotype was observed a handful of times. The chain recombines TRBV5-1 with TRBJ2-5; D uncertain. Per germline, CDR1 SGHRS and CDR2 YFSETQ. This CDR3 is built from 11 residues. The V gene lost 7 bases and the J gene lost 3 bases, with 7 bases spanning the gap. The CDR3 is CASYFKETQYF. The DNA for the CDR3 is TGCGCCAGCTATTTCAAAGAGACCCAGTACTTC.

The sample holds many counts of this clonotype. CDR3 protein: CASSLATGAVYTF. CDR3 DNA sequence: TGTGCCAGCAGTTTAGCCACAGGGGCGGTCTACACCTTC. This chain uses TRBV12-3 or TRBV12-4 with TRBJ1-2, with 7 bases identical to TRBD1. The trim removed 0 bases at V and 10 bases at J, leaving 5 bases unmatched. The CDR3 runs to 13 residues.

The chain is built from TRBV7-9 and TRBJ2-3; TRBD2 matches 9 bases. From germline, CDR1 is SEHNR and CDR2 FQNEAQ (reference sequence). The CDR3 length is 15 residues. Trimming removed 7 bases from V and 0 bases from J; junction bases left unmatched: 5. The CDR3 spells CASIISGGSTDTQYF. CDR3 sequence (DNA): TGTGCCAGCATCATTAGCGGGGGTAGCACAGATACGCAGTATTTT.

The V gene is TRBV12-3 or TRBV12-4, the J gene TRBJ2-6; no definite D call. V lost 8 bases and J lost 3, with 5 bases in between. This CDR3 contains 12 residues. DNA of the CDR3: TGTGCCAGCGTGCGTGGGGCCAACGTCCTGACTTTC. It specifies CASVRGANVLTF.

This clonotype was observed a handful of times. V usage is TRBV5-1 and J usage is TRBJ2-1; D gene uncertain. The V gene lost 1 base and the J gene lost 7 bases, with 9 bases spanning the gap. Germline loops: CDR1 SGHRS, CDR2 YFSETQ. The CDR3 spans 13 residues. The CDR3 coding sequence is TGCGCCAGCAGCTTGCCCCCCGGGAATGAGCAGTTCTTC. It encodes CASSLPPGNEQFF.

This sequence joins TRBV28 and TRBJ2-1; D unclear. The length of the CDR3 is 16 residues. Trimming took off 1 base at V and 3 bases at J, with 13 bases between the two ends. The V gene's germline CDR1 is MDHEN and CDR2 SYDVKM. The CDR3 sequence: CASSLLKGSVYNEQFF. The CDR3 DNA sequence: TGTGCCAGCAGTTTATTGAAGGGAAGCGTCTACAATGAGCAGTTCTTC. The entire variable domain, with the rest obtained from reference TRBV28 and TRBJ2-1, is as follows: DVKVTQSSRYLVKRTGEKVFLECVQDMDHENMFWYRQDPGLGLRLIYFSYDVKMKEKGDIPEGYSVSREKKERFSLILESASTNQTSMYLCASSLLKGSVYNEQFFGPGTRLTVL.